One and the same sample provided the 8 T cell receptor beta chains below, sequenced in a study of beta chain features in type 1 diabetes. cDNA synthesis used the whole RNA isolate, giving expressed TCRB sequences. Sequencing used immunoSEQ multiplex PCR; TCRdb keeps in-frame clones, though not all of them. The sample consists of approximately 400,000 clones, over 13% of them appearing once. The source material was naive CD4+ T cells from blood. These receptors were obtained from a young woman in good health.

CDR3 DNA: TGTGCCAGCAGCTTGGGGGAGGCCAAAAACATTCAGTACTTC. Its protein product is CASSLGEAKNIQYF. This chain links TRBV5-4 with TRBJ2-4; D is perhaps TRBD2 (5 bases). Germline CDR1 SGHNT, CDR2 YYREEE (reference sequence). CDR3 length: 14 residues. V lost 0 bases and J 1 base, leaving 5 bases between the germline ends.

This clone has a handful of counts. The rearrangement links TRBV30 to TRBJ1-5; 7 bases agree with TRBD1. This CDR3 has 13 amino acids. The J segment lost 7 bases and the V segment lost 5 bases, leaving 8 bases of the junction unmatched. Germline values: CDR1 GTSNPN, CDR2 SVGIG (reference sequence). The chain's CDR3 is CAWAPRGEQPQHF. In nucleotides, the CDR3 is TGTGCCTGGGCCCCCAGGGGGGAGCAGCCCCAGCATTTT.

This clone has just a few counts. V is TRBV5-4 and J is TRBJ2-7; 7 bases align to TRBD1. Germline V gene lookup returns CDR1 SGHNT and CDR2 YYREEE (reference sequence). The ends lost 2 bases at V and 5 bases at J; junction bases unmatched: 4. The CDR3 is made up of 13 amino acids. As DNA, the CDR3 is TGTGCCAGCAGCTTACAGGGGATCAACGAGCAGTACTTC. As protein: CASSLQGINEQYF.

In its sample, this clone was seen a few times. The rearrangement joins TRBV30 to TRBJ1-1; 7 bases are shared with TRBD1. CDR1 GTSNPN and CDR2 SVGIG come from the germline V gene (reference sequence). This CDR3 has 12 amino acids. The V gene end was trimmed by 4 bases and the J gene end by 8 bases; junction bases not matched to a gene: 7. CDR3 loop: CAWNRGNAEAFF. For the CDR3, the DNA is TGTGCCTGGAACAGGGGCAACGCAGAAGCTTTCTTT. The full variable domain, completed using reference TRBV30 and TRBJ1-1, is SQTIHQWPATLVQPVGSPLSLECTVEGTSNPNLYWYRQAAGRGLQLLFYSVGIGQISSEVPQNLSASRPQDRQFILSSKKLLLSDSGFYLCAWNRGNAEAFFGQGTRLTVV.

V is TRBV18 and J is TRBJ1-2; tentatively, D is TRBD1 (5 bases). CDR1 KGHSH and CDR2 LQKENI come from the germline V gene. Trimming stripped 6 bases from V and 2 bases from J, with 16 bases between. This CDR3 comprises 15 residues. CDR3: CASSLGHQPNYGYTF. The CDR3 coding sequence is TGTGCCAGCTCTCTTGGACACCAACCAAACTATGGCTACACCTTC.

This clone came up a few times. This rearrangement joins TRBV27 to TRBJ2-7; unclear D gene. Per the germline V gene, CDR1 is MNHEY and CDR2 is SMNVEV (reference sequence). V shed 4 bases and J shed 2 bases, with 6 bases lying between them. This CDR3 comprises 12 residues. The CDR3 here is CASSSRAYEQYF. In DNA, the CDR3 is TGTGCCAGCAGTTCCCGGGCCTACGAGCAGTACTTC.

This clone was observed a handful of times. CDR3 bases: TGTGCCAGCATCTACGGGACAGGGGCTGTTGAAGCTTTCTTT. Amino acids: CASIYGTGAVEAFF. V gene TRBV6-6 combines with J gene TRBJ1-1, with 10 bases matching TRBD1. The CDR3 is made up of 14 amino acids. The trim removed 7 bases at V and 7 bases at J, leaving 9 bases unmatched. Per the germline V gene, CDR1 is MNHNY and CDR2 is SVGAGI (reference sequence).

This clone was seen a few times. The J gene is TRBJ1-2, the V gene TRBV14, with D possibly matching TRBD1 (5 bases). Trimming stripped 4 bases from V and 2 bases from J, with 8 bases between. Germline CDR1 SGHDN, CDR2 FVKESK. The CDR3 length is 13 residues. In DNA, the CDR3 is TGTGCCAGCAGCCCACAGGTGAACTATGGCTACACCTTC. Protein: CASSPQVNYGYTF.